The T cell receptor (beta chain) described here comes from a study of blood T cells in healthy people across ages. Primed by a sample-barcoded 5' primer and a J-beta primer mix, a second PCR proceeded for roughly 6 to 12 cycles. MiXCR, applied by TCRdb to the 5' RACE reads, yields one record per CDR3 protein. Seen here are about 1.5 million distinct CDR3 sequences, roughly 43% observed once, and the top ten hold more than 4%. The CDR3 has 14 residues. V lost 6 bases and J 8 bases, leaving 14 bases between the germline ends. This TCR was sampled from a woman aged 18-29 years in good health. The sequencing input was blood. The chain is built from TRBV12-3 or TRBV12-4 and TRBJ1-6, with a possible D match to TRBD1 (6 bases). The CDR3 DNA follows: TGTGCCAGCAGCCCTCAGGGGCGGGATTCACCCCTCCACTTT. It encodes CASSPQGRDSPLHF.